One sample yielded the 15 T cell receptor beta chains listed below, sequenced in a study of beta chain features in type 1 diabetes. The whole isolated RNA underwent reverse transcription, so sequencing captured expressed TCRB transcripts. Repertoires were generated with immunoSEQ multiplex PCR, while TCRdb's copy carries only in-frame clones and drops some. The sample consists of roughly 250,000 clones, over 7.5% of them appearing once. Sequencing used naive CD4+ T cells from blood. The receptors were gathered from a woman younger than 35 in good health.

This clone was recorded a few times. The genes are TRBV9 and TRBJ2-2; 8 nucleotides align to TRBD1. Germline V gene sequence: CDR1 SGDLS, CDR2 YYNGEE. Trimming took 4 bases from V and 4 from J; bases not matched to a gene: 3. CDR3 size: 14 residues. The CDR3 spells CASSLQGGTGELFF. In DNA form, the CDR3 reads TGTGCCAGCAGCTTACAGGGGGGCACCGGGGAGCTGTTTTTT.

The rearrangement joins TRBV30 to TRBJ2-1; 9 bases line up with TRBD2. Trimming removed 0 bases from V and 10 bases from J; junction bases left unmatched: 7. CDR1 and CDR2 (germline): GTSNPN, SVGIG (reference sequence). The CDR3 runs to 14 residues. For the CDR3, the DNA is TGTGCCTGGAGTGTTCGCGCGGGAGGGTACGAGCAGTTCTTC. Amino acids: CAWSVRAGGYEQFF.

This clone turned up a few times. The V and J genes are TRBV5-4 and TRBJ2-7, with TRBD2 matching over 8 bases. The V gene end was trimmed by 4 bases and the J gene end by 5 bases; junction bases not matched to a gene: 8. The CDR3 covers 14 residues. Germline-derived CDR1 and CDR2 are SGHNT and YYREEE (reference sequence). In DNA, the CDR3 is TGTGCCAGCAGCCTTGGGACTAGTCTCGACGAGCAGTACTTC. Its translation: CASSLGTSLDEQYF.

This CDR3 is CASSVGTSGIYEQYF. For the CDR3, the DNA is TGTGCCAGCAGCGTAGGAACTAGCGGGATATACGAGCAGTACTTC. This sequence joins TRBV9 and TRBJ2-7; 10 nucleotides match TRBD2. Trimming removed 0 bases from V and 4 bases from J; junction bases left unmatched: 4. Germline V gene data show CDR1 as SGDLS and CDR2 as YYNGEE. The length of the CDR3 is 15 residues.

In this sample, this clone turned up a few times. The chain carries TRBV7-3 and TRBJ2-7, with a tentative D call TRBD1 (6 bases). Germline CDR1 SGHTA, CDR2 FQGTGA. CDR3 length: 15 amino acids. V lost 4 bases and J 5 bases, leaving 18 bases between the germline ends. CDR3 coding DNA: TGTGCCAGCAGCTCGCGACAGGCCCTCCTCGACGAGCAGTACTTC. The encoded protein is CASSSRQALLDEQYF.

This clone has just a few counts. V is TRBV10-1 and J is TRBJ2-1, with unresolved D. V shed 4 bases and J shed 3 bases, with 7 bases lying between them. Germline V gives CDR1 WNHNN, CDR2 SYGVQD (reference sequence). This CDR3 is 13 amino acids long. The CDR3 loop reads CASSGQIYNEQFF. The CDR3 region has the DNA TGCGCCAGCAGTGGACAAATCTACAATGAGCAGTTCTTC.

The rearrangement uses TRBV19 and TRBJ2-7; 10 bases line up with TRBD1. The CDR3 sequence is 18 residues long. The ends lost 1 base at V and 5 bases at J; junction bases unmatched: 14. Germline V gene lookup returns CDR1 LNHDA and CDR2 SQIVND (reference sequence). The CDR3 is CASSIGGGPGQGSNEQYF. The DNA of the CDR3 is TGTGCCAGTAGTATAGGAGGAGGTCCGGGACAGGGGAGCAACGAGCAGTACTTC. Drawing the rest from reference TRBV19 and TRBJ2-7, the complete variable domain is DGGITQSPKYLFRKEGQNVTLSCEQNLNHDAMYWYRQDPGQGLRLIYYSQIVNDFQKGDIAEGYSVSREKKESFPLTVTSAQKNPTAFYLCASSIGGGPGQGSNEQYFGPGTRLTVT.

The chain links TRBV30 to TRBJ1-5, with D unclear. The CDR3 totals 14 residues. V lost 4 bases to trimming and J lost 2 bases, with 12 bases between them. CDR1 GTSNPN and CDR2 SVGIG come from the germline V gene (reference sequence). This CDR3 is CAWTSGLGNQPQHF. As DNA, the CDR3 is TGTGCCTGGACCTCTGGGCTTGGCAATCAGCCCCAGCATTTT.

This clone has just a few counts. The V call is TRBV4-1, the J call TRBJ2-4; TRBD1 matches 8 bases. Germline V gene sequence: CDR1 MGHRA, CDR2 YSYEKL. CDR3 length: 16 amino acids. J was trimmed by 2 bases and V by 4 bases; bases with no gene match: 7. The CDR3 bases are TGCGCCAGCAGCCTAATCGGACAGGGCTCCAAAAACATTCAGTACTTC. This translates into CASSLIGQGSKNIQYF.

This clone was seen a handful of times. The chain carries TRBV19 and TRBJ2-2; D may be TRBD1 (5 bases). V lost 5 bases to trimming and J lost 0 bases, with 13 bases between them. CDR1 is LNHDA, CDR2 SQIVND, per germline (reference sequence). The CDR3 is made up of 16 amino acids. CDR3 region: CASSPSPGPNTGELFF. CDR3 DNA sequence: TGTGCCAGTAGTCCCTCCCCAGGGCCGAACACCGGGGAGCTGTTTTTT.

V and J are TRBV10-3 and TRBJ2-2; perhaps TRBD1 as D (5 bases). Per germline, CDR1 ENHRY and CDR2 SYGVKD. The CDR3 sequence is 13 residues long. The germline V and J ends were trimmed by 6 bases and 8 bases, with 13 bases remaining between them. The CDR3 DNA sequence: TGTGCCATCAGAGGGGCATCAATTGGGGAGCTGTTTTTT. It is translated as CAIRGASIGELFF.

This clone was counted many times. This CDR3 is CASSWLARSSYNEQFF. The DNA of the CDR3 is TGTGCCAGCAGCTGGCTAGCGAGGAGCTCCTACAATGAGCAGTTCTTC. This chain joins TRBV7-9 and TRBJ2-1; D may be TRBD2 (6 bases). V lost 4 bases, J lost 0 bases, and 13 bases lay in between. Germline loops: CDR1 SEHNR, CDR2 FQNEAQ (reference sequence). The CDR3 extends over 16 amino acids. Full variable domain (remainder filled in from reference TRBV7-9 and TRBJ2-1): DTGVSQNPRHKITKRGQNVTFRCDPISEHNRLYWYRQTLGQGPEFLTYFQNEAQLEKSRLLSDRFSAERPKGSFSTLEIQRTEQGDSAMYLCASSWLARSSYNEQFFGPGTRLTVL.

The rearrangement links TRBV10-2 to TRBJ2-7; possibly TRBD1 for D (6 bases). V lost 9 bases and J lost 5, with 23 bases in between. Germline-derived CDR1 and CDR2 are WSHSY and SAAADI. The CDR3 has 15 amino acids. This CDR3 reads CASVGRGRFWDEQYF. The DNA for the CDR3 is TGCGCCAGTGTGGGCAGGGGACGTTTTTGGGACGAGCAGTACTTC.

This clone has a handful of counts. The rearrangement uses TRBV11-2 and TRBJ2-5; 10 bases fit TRBD2. J lost 4 bases, V lost 2 bases, and 7 bases had no gene match. The CDR3 is made up of 16 amino acids. In germline, CDR1 is SGHAT, CDR2 FQNNGV. The CDR3 loop reads CASSLLSGRALETQYF. CDR3 sequence (DNA): TGTGCCAGCAGCTTACTGAGCGGGAGGGCCTTAGAGACCCAGTACTTC.

This chain connects TRBV7-8 to TRBJ1-1, with D perhaps TRBD1 (6 bases). Looked up from germline, CDR1 is SGHVS and CDR2 is FQNEAQ. V was shortened by 8 bases and J by 4 bases, with 14 bases between the two germline ends. This CDR3 spans 13 amino acids. CDR3 DNA: TGTGCCAGCGGGGACCTAGGGGGCACTGAAGCTTTCTTT. It translates to CASGDLGGTEAFF.